The sample holds a few counts of the clone carrying this T cell receptor beta chain. Its specificity is not known. A universal primer site was incorporated via template switching, and the cDNA contained unique molecular identifiers. TCRdb ran MiXCR on the 5' RACE reads and lists one entry per CDR3 protein. The table lists some 300,000 distinct CDR3 sequences, 9% to 15% of them singletons. These data are taken from a study of identical twins. Points from the study as a whole: An excess of low generation probability was shown by twin-shared out-of-frame alpha sequences.

The CDR3 is 14 amino acids. The V segment lost 6 bases and the J segment 0 bases; nucleotides outside the gene matches: 4. Germline V CDR1 and CDR2: MDHEN, SYDVKM. Another study also made use of these data, one on yellow fever vaccine responses in identical twins. That source adds: Vaccine T cell responses of twins reportedly seemed partly convergent and partly personalized.

This chain connects TRBV28 to TRBJ1-1; TRBD1 aligns across 7 bases. The receptor comes from a woman between 18 and 29 years old in good health. The sample taken for sequencing was CD8+ T cells sorted from blood. The CDR3, as DNA: TGTGCCAGCAGGGGGGGACAGCTGAACACTGAAGCTTTCTTT. It specifies CASRGGQLNTEAFF.